Listed below are T cell receptor beta chains from one sample, sequenced in a study of vaccination and CD4 T cells after COVID-19. TCRdb re-called the PCR reads with MiXCR, one entry per CDR3 protein. Among thousands of distinct CDR3 sequences, roughly 71% were seen once, and the ten largest hold approximately 38%. These TCRs' antigens remain unknown. Sequenced input: CD4+ T cells from blood, cultured in vitro. These TCRs come from a human donor who had recovered from COVID-19. The CDR3 runs from the conserved cysteine through the conserved F or W. A D gene is named only where the DNA matches it firmly. Some rows mark clone size as missing; the rest say once, few, many or name a class of expanded clone.

size,V,J,D,length,DNA,CDR3
NA,TRBV2,TRBJ2-2,NA,17,TGTGCCAGCAGTGAGAGGGGGACGGGAGAGAATACCGGGGAGCTGTTTTTT,CASSERGTGENTGELFF
NA,TRBV6-1,TRBJ2-3,NA,15,TGTGCCAGCAGTGCGACATTCTCCCCCACAGATACGCAGTATTTT,CASSATFSPTDTQYF
NA,TRBV6-1,TRBJ1-1,NA,13,TGTGCCAGCAAGCGTTCGTCGAACACTGAAGCTTTCTTT,CASKRSSNTEAFF
NA,TRBV20-1,TRBJ2-7,TRBD1,15,TGCAGTGCCCCGCGAGGGGGCCTTAGCTCCTACGAGCAGTACTTC,CSAPRGGLSSYEQYF
few,TRBV6-5,TRBJ1-2,NA,14,TGTGCCAGCAGTTACTCGGGGCCTAACTATGGCTACACCTTC,CASSYSGPNYGYTF
NA,TRBV15,TRBJ2-3,NA,14,TGTGCCACCAGCAGAGATGGTGAGGATGATACGCAGTATTTT,CATSRDGEDDTQYF
NA,TRBV27,TRBJ1-1,NA,16,TGTGCCAGCAGTAACTTTTTAGGGGGGGAGGACACTGAAGCTTTCTTT,CASSNFLGGEDTEAFF
few,TRBV6-1,TRBJ1-1,TRBD1,13,TGTGCCAGCCTACGACAGGGAGGGACTGAAGCTTTCTTT,CASLRQGGTEAFF
once,TRBV6-4,TRBJ2-7,TRBD2,18,TGTGCCAGTTTCCCCCCACTTGCGGGAGTAGTACGTCTGCCCGAGCAGTACTTC,CASFPPLAGVVRLPEQYF
NA,TRBV28,TRBJ1-6,TRBD1,14,TGTGCCAGCAGAGGGACAGGGGGAAATTCACCCCTCCACTTT,CASRGTGGNSPLHF
NA,TRBV6-1,TRBJ2-1,TRBD1,16,TGTGCCAGCAGTCGGACCGGGACAGGGGGCGGGCGGGAGCAGTTCTTC,CASSRTGTGGGREQFF
NA,TRBV7-2,TRBJ1-6,NA,14,TGTGCCAGCAGCCCAGGGACGGCTAATTCACCACTCCACTTT,CASSPGTANSPLHF
few,TRBV12-3/TRBV12-4,TRBJ1-2,NA,12,TGTGCCAGCAGTCTGACGGCCTATGGCTACACCTTC,CASSLTAYGYTF
NA,TRBV7-2,TRBJ1-1,NA,14,TGTGCCAGCAGCCAAGGGGGGAGGAACACTGAAGCTTTCTTT,CASSQGGRNTEAFF
NA,TRBV7-6,TRBJ2-7,TRBD2,15,TGTGCCAGCAGCCCAACCGGGACTAGCGGGGGGTCGCTGTACTTC,CASSPTGTSGGSLYF
NA,TRBV19,TRBJ1-5,NA,16,TGTGCCAGTAGTTCCCCGTGGGGGGCAAGGAATCAGCCCCAGCATTTT,CASSSPWGARNQPQHF
NA,TRBV30,TRBJ1-5,NA,17,TGTGCCTGGAGTGTATGGCAGGGCGAATATAGCAATCAGCCCCAGCATTTT,CAWSVWQGEYSNQPQHF
NA,TRBV6-4,TRBJ2-5,TRBD2,16,TGTGCCAGCAGTGAAGGACCAGCGGGGGGGAAAGAGACCCAGTACTTC,CASSEGPAGGKETQYF
few,TRBV2,TRBJ1-6,TRBD1,15,TGTGCCAGCAGTGTTGGGCAGGGGGCCTATTCACCCCTCCACTTT,CASSVGQGAYSPLHF
NA,TRBV27,TRBJ1-5,NA,16,TGTGCCAGCAGTTTATCCATCATCTTTAGCAATCAGCCCCAGCATTTT,CASSLSIIFSNQPQHF
NA,TRBV19,TRBJ1-2,TRBD1,15,TGTGCCAGTAGTATCCGGGACAGTTACTACTATGGCTACACCTTC,CASSIRDSYYYGYTF
NA,TRBV10-1,TRBJ2-3,TRBD2,15,TGCGCCAGCAGTGACGCGGGAGAGGGCACAGATACGCAGTATTTT,CASSDAGEGTDTQYF
few,TRBV7-8,TRBJ1-6,NA,17,TGTGCCAGCAGCTTAGGTGGTGCAGGGGAATATAATTCACCCCTCCACTTT,CASSLGGAGEYNSPLHF
NA,TRBV6-5,TRBJ1-5,NA,13,TGTGCCAGCAGTTATAATAGCAATCAGCCCCAGCATTTT,CASSYNSNQPQHF
NA,TRBV20-1,TRBJ2-7,NA,11,TGCAGTGCTAGTCATCGAGGGGTGCAGTACTTC,CSASHRGVQYF
few,TRBV10-3,TRBJ2-2,TRBD1,14,TGTGCCATCAACAGGGGGCTGGACACCGGGGAGCTGTTTTTT,CAINRGLDTGELFF
NA,TRBV11-2,TRBJ2-7,NA,14,TGTGCCAGCAGCTTAGCCCCGAAGGGGTACGAGCAGTACTTC,CASSLAPKGYEQYF
NA,TRBV4-1,TRBJ1-5,TRBD1,15,TGCGCCAGCAGCCAAGGGACAGGGGCGGATCAGCCCCAGCATTTT,CASSQGTGADQPQHF
NA,TRBV15,TRBJ1-4,NA,15,TGTGCCACCAGCAGAGACAGGGAAGAGGGAGAAAAACTGTTTTTT,CATSRDREEGEKLFF
NA,TRBV12-3/TRBV12-4,TRBJ1-1,NA,12,TGTGCCAGCAGTTTCAGCAACACTGAAGCTTTCTTT,CASSFSNTEAFF
NA,TRBV29-1,TRBJ1-2,TRBD1,12,TGCAGCGGGACAGGGGGGAACTATGGCTACACCTTC,CSGTGGNYGYTF
NA,TRBV19,TRBJ2-3,TRBD2,15,TGTGCCAGCGCCGTAGGGCTAGCGGGCACAGATACGCAGTATTTT,CASAVGLAGTDTQYF
once,TRBV11-2,TRBJ1-2,NA,15,TGTGCCAGCAGCTTTTCAACAGCTTCTAACTATGGCTACACCTTC,CASSFSTASNYGYTF
few,TRBV7-2,TRBJ1-2,TRBD1,15,TGTGCCAGCAGCTCCCGTGTCAGGGGGGCGGATGGCTACACCTTC,CASSSRVRGADGYTF
NA,TRBV7-9,TRBJ1-3,NA,15,TGCGCCAGCAGCCAAGATCCAGGGTCTGGAAACACCATATATTTT,CASSQDPGSGNTIYF
NA,TRBV7-2,TRBJ2-3,TRBD2,20,TGTGCCAGCAGCTTAGGGATAGCGGGAGCCTATCGTTCCGGCACAGATACGCAGTATTTT,CASSLGIAGAYRSGTDTQYF
few,TRBV7-8,TRBJ2-2,TRBD1,15,TGTGCCAGCTTTGGAGACAGGGGACATATCGGGGAGCTGTTTTTT,CASFGDRGHIGELFF